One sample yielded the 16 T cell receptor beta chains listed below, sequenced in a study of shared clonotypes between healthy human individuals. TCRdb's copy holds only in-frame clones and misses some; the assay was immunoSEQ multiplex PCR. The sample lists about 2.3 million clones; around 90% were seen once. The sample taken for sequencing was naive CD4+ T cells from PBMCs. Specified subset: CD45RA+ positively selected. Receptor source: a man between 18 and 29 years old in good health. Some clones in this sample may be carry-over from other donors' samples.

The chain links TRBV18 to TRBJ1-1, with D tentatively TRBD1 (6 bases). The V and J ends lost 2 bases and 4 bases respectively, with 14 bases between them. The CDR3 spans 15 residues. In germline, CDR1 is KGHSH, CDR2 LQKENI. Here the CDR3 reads CASSPDNQGSTEAFF. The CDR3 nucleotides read TGTGCCAGCTCACCAGACAACCAGGGGAGCACTGAAGCTTTCTTT.

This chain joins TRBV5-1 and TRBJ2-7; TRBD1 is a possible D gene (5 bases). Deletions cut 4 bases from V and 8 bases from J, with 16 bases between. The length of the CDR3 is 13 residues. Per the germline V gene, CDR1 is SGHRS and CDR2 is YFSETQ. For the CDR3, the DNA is TGCGCCAGCAGCGACAGCGACACTATGAAGCAGTACTTC. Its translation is CASSDSDTMKQYF.

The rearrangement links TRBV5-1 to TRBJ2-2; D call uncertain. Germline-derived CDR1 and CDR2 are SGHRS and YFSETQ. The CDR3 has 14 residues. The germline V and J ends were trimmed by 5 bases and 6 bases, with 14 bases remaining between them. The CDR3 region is CASSSLPSPGELFF. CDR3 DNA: TGCGCCAGCAGTAGCCTACCCAGCCCCGGGGAGCTGTTTTTT.

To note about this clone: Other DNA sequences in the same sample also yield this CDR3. This chain's CDR3 is CASSSRAETQYF. Written as DNA, the CDR3 is TGTGCCAGCAGCTCCAGGGCAGAGACCCAGTACTTC. The chain has TRBV7-2 and TRBJ2-5, with D maybe TRBD1 (5 bases). CDR1 is SGHTA and CDR2 is FQGNSA in the germline V gene. The CDR3 runs 12 residues. V was clipped by 4 bases and J by 4 bases, with 7 bases between them.

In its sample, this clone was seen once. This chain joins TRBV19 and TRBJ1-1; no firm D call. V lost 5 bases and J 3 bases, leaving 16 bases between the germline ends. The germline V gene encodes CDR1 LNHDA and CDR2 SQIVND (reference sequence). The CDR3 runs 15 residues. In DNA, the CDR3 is TGTGCCAGTAGTCCTGTGGAGTTAGGCGACACTGAAGCTTTCTTT. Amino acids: CASSPVELGDTEAFF.

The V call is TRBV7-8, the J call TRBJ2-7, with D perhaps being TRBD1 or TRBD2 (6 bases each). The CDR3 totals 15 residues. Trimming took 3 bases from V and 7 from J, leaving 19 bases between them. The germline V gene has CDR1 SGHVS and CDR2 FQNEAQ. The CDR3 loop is CASSFSGPRGREQYF. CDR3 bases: TGTGCCAGCAGCTTCTCCGGACCCCGGGGGCGAGAGCAGTACTTC.

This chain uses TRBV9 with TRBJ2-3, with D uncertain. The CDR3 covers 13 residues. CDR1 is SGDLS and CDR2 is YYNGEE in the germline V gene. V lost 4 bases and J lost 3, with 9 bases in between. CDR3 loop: CASSPTLTDTQYF. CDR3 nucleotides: TGTGCCAGCAGCCCGACCCTTACAGATACGCAGTATTTT.

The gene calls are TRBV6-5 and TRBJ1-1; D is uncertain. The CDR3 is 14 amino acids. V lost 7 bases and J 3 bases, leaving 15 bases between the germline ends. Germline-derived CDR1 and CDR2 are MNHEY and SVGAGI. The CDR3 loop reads CASTPFGRDTEAFF. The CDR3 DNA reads TGTGCCAGCACCCCTTTTGGAAGGGACACTGAAGCTTTCTTT.

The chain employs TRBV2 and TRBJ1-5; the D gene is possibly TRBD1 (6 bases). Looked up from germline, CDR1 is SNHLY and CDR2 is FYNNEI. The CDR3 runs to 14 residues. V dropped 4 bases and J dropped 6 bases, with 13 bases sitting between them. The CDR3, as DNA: TGTGCCAGCAGTGCTGTCGTAGGGGGTCAGCCCCAGCATTTT. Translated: CASSAVVGGQPQHF.

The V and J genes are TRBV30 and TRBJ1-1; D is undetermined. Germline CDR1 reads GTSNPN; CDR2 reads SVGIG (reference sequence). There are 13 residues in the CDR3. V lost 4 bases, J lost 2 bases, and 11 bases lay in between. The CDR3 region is CAWTLMANTEAFF. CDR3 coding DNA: TGTGCCTGGACCCTGATGGCTAACACTGAAGCTTTCTTT.

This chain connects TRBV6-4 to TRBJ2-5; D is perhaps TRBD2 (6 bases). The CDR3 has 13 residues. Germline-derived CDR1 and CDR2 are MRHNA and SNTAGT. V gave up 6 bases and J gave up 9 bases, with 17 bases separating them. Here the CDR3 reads CASSVEGSGPQYF. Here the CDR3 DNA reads TGTGCCAGCAGCGTAGAGGGCAGCGGGCCCCAGTACTTC.

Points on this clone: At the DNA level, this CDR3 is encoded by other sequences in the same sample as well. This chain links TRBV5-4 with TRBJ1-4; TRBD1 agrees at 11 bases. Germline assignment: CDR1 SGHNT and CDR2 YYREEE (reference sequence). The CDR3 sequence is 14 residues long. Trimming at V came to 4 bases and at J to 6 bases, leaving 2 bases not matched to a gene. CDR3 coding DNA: TGTGCCAGCAGCGTGGGACAGGGGGATGAAAAACTGTTTTTT. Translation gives CASSVGQGDEKLFF.

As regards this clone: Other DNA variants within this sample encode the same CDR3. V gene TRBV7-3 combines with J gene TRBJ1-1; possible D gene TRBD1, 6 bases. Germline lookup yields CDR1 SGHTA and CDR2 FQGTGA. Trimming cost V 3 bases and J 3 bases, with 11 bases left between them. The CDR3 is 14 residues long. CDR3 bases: TGTGCCAGCAGCTTCTTAGGGGGGGACACTGAAGCTTTCTTT. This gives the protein CASSFLGGDTEAFF.

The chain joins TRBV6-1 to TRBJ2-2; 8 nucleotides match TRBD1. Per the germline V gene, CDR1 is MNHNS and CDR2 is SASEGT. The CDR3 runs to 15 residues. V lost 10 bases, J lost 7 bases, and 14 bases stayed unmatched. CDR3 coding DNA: TGTGCCATCTCCGGCAGGGGGCGCATCGGCGGGGAGCTGTTTTTT. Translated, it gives CAISGRGRIGGELFF.

Here the CDR3 reads CASSLAASGSSYEQYF. The CDR3 DNA is TGTGCCAGCAGCTTGGCGGCTAGCGGGAGCTCCTACGAGCAGTACTTC. V usage is TRBV5-4 and J usage is TRBJ2-7, with 10 bases that match TRBD2. Germline lookup yields CDR1 SGHNT and CDR2 YYREEE (reference sequence). The V gene end was trimmed by 0 bases and the J gene end by 0 bases; junction bases not matched to a gene: 3. The CDR3 has 16 residues.

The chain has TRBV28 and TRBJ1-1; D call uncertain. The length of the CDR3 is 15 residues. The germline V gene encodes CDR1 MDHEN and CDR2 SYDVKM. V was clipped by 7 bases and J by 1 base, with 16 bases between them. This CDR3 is CASTPIGNGNTEAFF. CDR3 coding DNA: TGTGCCAGCACCCCCATCGGTAACGGGAACACTGAAGCTTTCTTT.